This TCR beta chain was retrieved from a study of T cells in Graves' hyperthyroidism and ophthalmopathy. Germline CDR1 reads SGHVS; CDR2 reads FQNEAQ. The CDR3 is made up of 15 amino acids. With 4 bases removed from V and 3 bases from J, the gap between germline ends came to 13 bases. Of note for this clonotype: Antigen: not known.

Ophthalmopathy patients all had a Clinical Activity Score of at least 3, a NOSPECS grade of at least 4 and disease under 3 months old. Uncontrolled infection, other autoimmune disease, pregnancy or lactation disqualified patients from enrolment. Study conclusions and caveats: Ophthalmopathy was model-predicted a median roughly 6.5 months pre-onset. Separating ophthalmopathy from stable hyperthyroidism was achieved by a 13 V-J model.

Amplification of TCR beta CDR3 regions was performed using RNA transcripts as template. Carried out on the TCR CDR3, a first-round RT-PCR used the HTBI primer set. Each CDR3 protein is one row after TCRdb ran MiXCR on the multiplex PCR reads. The sample has 450,000 to 550,000 distinct CDR3 sequences, around 22% seen once. V is TRBV7-8 and J is TRBJ1-5; D gene uncertain. The TCR comes from a young woman with Graves' ophthalmopathy. Sequencing was carried out using blood. CDR3: CASSSHQTANQPQHF. The CDR3 DNA sequence: TGTGCCAGCAGCTCTCATCAGACGGCCAATCAGCCCCAGCATTTT.